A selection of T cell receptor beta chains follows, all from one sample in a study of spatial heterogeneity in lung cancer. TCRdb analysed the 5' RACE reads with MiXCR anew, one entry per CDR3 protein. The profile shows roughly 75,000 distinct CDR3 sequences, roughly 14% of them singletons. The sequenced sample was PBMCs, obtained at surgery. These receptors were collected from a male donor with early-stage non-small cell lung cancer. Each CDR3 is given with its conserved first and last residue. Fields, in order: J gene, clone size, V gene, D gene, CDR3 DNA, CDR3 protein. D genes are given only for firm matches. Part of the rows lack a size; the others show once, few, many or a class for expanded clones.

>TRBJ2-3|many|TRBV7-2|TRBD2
TGTGCCAGCAGGGCCGGGACTAGCTGGGGGGATACGCAGTATTTT
CASRAGTSWGDTQYF
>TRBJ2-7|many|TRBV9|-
TGTGCCAGCAGCGTAGGTCGGGGGTACCGGGACGAGCAGTACTTC
CASSVGRGYRDEQYF
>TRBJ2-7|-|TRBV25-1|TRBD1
TGTGCCAGCAGAGGGACAGGGAGAGCCTACGAGCAGTACTTC
CASRGTGRAYEQYF
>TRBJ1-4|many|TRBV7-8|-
TGTGCCAGCAGCTTAGCTCTGGGTGAAAAACTGTTTTTT
CASSLALGEKLFF
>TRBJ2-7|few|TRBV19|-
TGTGCCAGTAGTCGAGACGGGAGCTCCTACGAGCAGTACTTC
CASSRDGSSYEQYF
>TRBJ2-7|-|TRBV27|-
TGTGCCAGCACCCCTCTGGTCGGCCCCTCTGGCGAGCAGTACTTC
CASTPLVGPSGEQYF
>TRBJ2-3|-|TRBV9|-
TGTGCCAGCAGCGTTCTAGCGTTACCCACAGATACGCAGTATTTT
CASSVLALPTDTQYF
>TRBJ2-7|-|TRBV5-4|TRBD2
TGTGCCAGCAGCTTGTATCAGGGAAGCGGGAGTATCGACGAGCAGTACTTC
CASSLYQGSGSIDEQYF
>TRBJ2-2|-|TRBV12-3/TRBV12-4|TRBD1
TGTGCCAGCAGGGGGACAGGTCTTGGAGTCAACACCGGGGAGCTGTTTTTT
CASRGTGLGVNTGELFF
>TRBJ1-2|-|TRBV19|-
TGTGCCAGTAGCCCGGGATGGGGGGCTGATGGCTACACCTTC
CASSPGWGADGYTF
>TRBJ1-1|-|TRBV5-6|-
TGTGCCAGCAGCTTGGGTCTGATAGGGAACACTGAAGCTTTCTTT
CASSLGLIGNTEAFF
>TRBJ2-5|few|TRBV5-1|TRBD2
TGCGCCAGCAGCTCGCTAGCGGGAGTTCTAGAGACCCAGTACTTC
CASSSLAGVLETQYF
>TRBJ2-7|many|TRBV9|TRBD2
TGTGCCAGCAGCGAGACTAGCGGGAGTATCGACGGCCACGAGCAGTACTTC
CASSETSGSIDGHEQYF
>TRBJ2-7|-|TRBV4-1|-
TGCGCCAGCAGCCAAGTCCAGGAACGGAGCTCCTACGAGCAGTACTTC
CASSQVQERSSYEQYF
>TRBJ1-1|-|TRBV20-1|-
TGCAGTGCTAGAGATCAAGGGGGGACTGAAGCTTTCTTT
CSARDQGGTEAFF
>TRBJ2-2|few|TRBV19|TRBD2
TGTGCCACCGAGAAAACCGGGACTACCGTAAACGGGGAGCTGTTTTTT
CATEKTGTTVNGELFF